This is a list of T cell receptor beta chains from one sample in a study of blood T cells in healthy people across ages. From the 5' RACE reads, TCRdb called clonotypes with MiXCR, one entry per CDR3 protein. The profile covers around 1,900,000 distinct CDR3 sequences, with roughly 43% appearing a single time and 23% taken by the ten largest. Sequences were obtained from blood. The receptors originated from a human donor in good health. Each CDR3 is given with its conserved first and last residue. A D gene is named only where the DNA matches it firmly. For some rows the clone size is stated as once, few or many, or as a class when expanded; others skip it.

J gene: TRBJ2-7; V gene: TRBV6-2/TRBV6-3; clone size: -; D gene: -; CDR3 protein: CASRSDSLYEQYF; CDR3 DNA: TGTGCCAGCCGCTCGGACAGTCTCTACGAGCAGTACTTC
J gene: TRBJ2-1; V gene: TRBV29-1; clone size: -; D gene: TRBD1; CDR3 protein: CSVHGQGYNEQFF; CDR3 DNA: TGCAGCGTTCACGGACAGGGCTATAATGAGCAGTTCTTC
J gene: TRBJ2-7; V gene: TRBV7-2; clone size: few; D gene: -; CDR3 protein: CASSLHSTYEQYF; CDR3 DNA: TGTGCCAGCAGCTTACACAGCACCTACGAGCAGTACTTC
J gene: TRBJ1-5; V gene: TRBV6-2/TRBV6-3; clone size: -; D gene: -; CDR3 protein: CASSYPSGSRQPQHF; CDR3 DNA: TGTGCCAGCAGTTACCCTTCAGGGTCCCGACAGCCCCAGCATTTT
J gene: TRBJ2-5; V gene: TRBV19; clone size: -; D gene: TRBD1; CDR3 protein: CASSMDREETQYF; CDR3 DNA: TGTGCCAGTAGTATGGACAGGGAAGAGACCCAGTACTTC
J gene: TRBJ2-1; V gene: TRBV20-1; clone size: -; D gene: -; CDR3 protein: CSVRIGNEQFF; CDR3 DNA: TGCAGTGTTAGAATAGGGAATGAGCAGTTCTTC
J gene: TRBJ2-7; V gene: TRBV12-3/TRBV12-4; clone size: -; D gene: -; CDR3 protein: CASSLVGRSPYEQYF; CDR3 DNA: TGTGCCAGCAGTTTAGTAGGGCGAAGCCCGTACGAGCAGTACTTC
J gene: TRBJ2-3; V gene: TRBV5-1; clone size: few; D gene: TRBD1; CDR3 protein: CASSLWTGRGDTQYF; CDR3 DNA: TGCGCCAGCAGCTTATGGACAGGGCGAGGAGATACGCAGTATTTT
J gene: TRBJ2-3; V gene: TRBV11-2; clone size: -; D gene: TRBD2; CDR3 protein: CASSFRLAGAHTDTQYF; CDR3 DNA: TGTGCCAGCAGCTTCAGGCTAGCGGGGGCCCACACAGATACGCAGTATTTT
J gene: TRBJ1-1; V gene: TRBV6-5; clone size: few; D gene: TRBD1; CDR3 protein: CASSYSAGGRPREAFF; CDR3 DNA: TGTGCCAGCAGTTACTCGGCAGGGGGGCGCCCCAGAGAAGCTTTCTTT
J gene: TRBJ1-2; V gene: TRBV12-3/TRBV12-4; clone size: few; D gene: -; CDR3 protein: CASSLDAGRVSGYTF; CDR3 DNA: TGTGCCAGCAGTTTGGATGCGGGCAGGGTCTCTGGCTACACCTTC
J gene: TRBJ2-5; V gene: TRBV2; clone size: -; D gene: -; CDR3 protein: CASKEEIDQETQYF; CDR3 DNA: TGTGCCAGCAAAGAGGAAATCGACCAAGAGACCCAGTACTTC
J gene: TRBJ1-1; V gene: TRBV7-9; clone size: -; D gene: -; CDR3 protein: CASSSASGNTEAFF; CDR3 DNA: TGTGCCAGCAGCTCTGCCTCAGGGAACACTGAAGCTTTCTTT
J gene: TRBJ2-7; V gene: TRBV10-3; clone size: few; D gene: TRBD2; CDR3 protein: CAIRDSGGYEQYF; CDR3 DNA: TGTGCCATCAGAGATAGCGGGGGCTACGAGCAGTACTTC